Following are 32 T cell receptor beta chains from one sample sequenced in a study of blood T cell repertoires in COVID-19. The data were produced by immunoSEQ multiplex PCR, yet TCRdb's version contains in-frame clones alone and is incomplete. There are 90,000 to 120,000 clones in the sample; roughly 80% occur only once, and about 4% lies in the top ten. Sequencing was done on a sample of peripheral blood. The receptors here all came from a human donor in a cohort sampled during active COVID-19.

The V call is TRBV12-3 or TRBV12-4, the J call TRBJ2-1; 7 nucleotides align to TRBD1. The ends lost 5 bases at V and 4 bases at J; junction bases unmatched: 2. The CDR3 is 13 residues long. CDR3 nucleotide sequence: TGTGCCAGCAGTGGGGACAGTTACAATGAGCAGTTCTTC. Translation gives CASSGDSYNEQFF.

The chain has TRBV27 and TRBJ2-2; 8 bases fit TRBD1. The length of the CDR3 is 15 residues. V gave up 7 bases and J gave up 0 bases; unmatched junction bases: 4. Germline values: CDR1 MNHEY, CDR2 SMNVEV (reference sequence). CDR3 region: CASTEDRANTGELFF. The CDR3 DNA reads TGTGCCAGCACCGAGGACAGGGCGAACACCGGGGAGCTGTTTTTT.

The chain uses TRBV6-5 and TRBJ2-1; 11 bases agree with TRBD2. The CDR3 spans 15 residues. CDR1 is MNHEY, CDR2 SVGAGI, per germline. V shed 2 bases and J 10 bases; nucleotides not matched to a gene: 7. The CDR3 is CASSYLGTSGGEQFF. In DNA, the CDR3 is TGTGCCAGCAGTTACCTCGGGACTAGCGGAGGCGAGCAGTTCTTC.

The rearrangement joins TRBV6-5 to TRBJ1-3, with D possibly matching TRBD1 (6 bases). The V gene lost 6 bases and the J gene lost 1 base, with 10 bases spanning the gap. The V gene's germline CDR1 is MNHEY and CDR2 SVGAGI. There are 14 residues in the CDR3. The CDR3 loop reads CASSRQASGNTIYF. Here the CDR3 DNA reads TGTGCCAGCAGCCGACAGGCGTCTGGAAACACCATATATTTT.

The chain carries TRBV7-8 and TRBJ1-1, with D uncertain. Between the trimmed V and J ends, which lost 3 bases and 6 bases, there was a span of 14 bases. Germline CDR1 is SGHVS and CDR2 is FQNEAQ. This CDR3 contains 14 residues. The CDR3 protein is CASSFLQSPAEAFF. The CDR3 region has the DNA TGTGCCAGCAGCTTCCTCCAGTCGCCTGCTGAAGCTTTCTTT.

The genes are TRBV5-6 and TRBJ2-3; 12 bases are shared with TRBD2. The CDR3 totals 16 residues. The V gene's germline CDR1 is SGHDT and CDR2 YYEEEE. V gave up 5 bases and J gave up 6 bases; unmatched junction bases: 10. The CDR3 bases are TGTGCCAGCAGGCCTAGCGGGAGGGGCCGGGGGGATACGCAGTATTTT. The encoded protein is CASRPSGRGRGDTQYF.

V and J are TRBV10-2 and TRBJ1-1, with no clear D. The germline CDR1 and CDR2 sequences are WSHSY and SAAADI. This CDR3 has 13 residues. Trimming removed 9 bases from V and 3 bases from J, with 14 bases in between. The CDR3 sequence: CASQEGFYTEAFF. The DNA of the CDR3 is TGCGCCAGTCAAGAGGGATTTTACACTGAAGCTTTCTTT.

The CDR3 sequence: CASSLGREQYF. The CDR3 nucleotides are TGTGCCAGCAGCTTAGGGAGGGAGCAGTACTTC. The J gene is TRBJ2-7, the V gene TRBV11-2, with D perhaps TRBD2 (5 bases). This CDR3 is 11 amino acids long. V dropped 1 base and J dropped 7 bases, with 5 bases sitting between them. Per the germline V gene, CDR1 is SGHAT and CDR2 is FQNNGV.

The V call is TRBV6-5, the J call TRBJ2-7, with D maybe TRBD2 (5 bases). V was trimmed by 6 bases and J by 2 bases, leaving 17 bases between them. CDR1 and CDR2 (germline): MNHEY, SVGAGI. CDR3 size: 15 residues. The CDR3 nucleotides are TGTGCCAGCAGCCTAGGAGGTCCCCCGACCTACGAGCAGTACTTC. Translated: CASSLGGPPTYEQYF.

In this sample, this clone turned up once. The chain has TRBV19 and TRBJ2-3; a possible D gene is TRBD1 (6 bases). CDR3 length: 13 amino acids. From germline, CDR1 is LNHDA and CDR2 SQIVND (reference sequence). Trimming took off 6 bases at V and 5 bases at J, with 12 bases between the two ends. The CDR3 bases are TGTGCCAGTAGGAAACAGGGTGAAGATACGCAGTATTTT. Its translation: CASRKQGEDTQYF.

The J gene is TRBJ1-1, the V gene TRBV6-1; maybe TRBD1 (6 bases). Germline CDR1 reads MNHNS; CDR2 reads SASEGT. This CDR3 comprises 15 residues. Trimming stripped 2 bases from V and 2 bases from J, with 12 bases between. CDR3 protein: CASSETGLRNTEAFF. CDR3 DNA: TGTGCCAGCAGTGAAACAGGGCTGCGAAACACTGAAGCTTTCTTT.

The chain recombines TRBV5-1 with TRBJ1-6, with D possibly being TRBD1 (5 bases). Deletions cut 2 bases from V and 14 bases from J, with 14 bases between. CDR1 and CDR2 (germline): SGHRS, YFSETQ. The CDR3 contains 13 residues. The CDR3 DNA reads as TGCGCCAGCAGCTTAGCTGGGGCCTCGGCCCTCCACTTT. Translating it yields CASSLAGASALHF.

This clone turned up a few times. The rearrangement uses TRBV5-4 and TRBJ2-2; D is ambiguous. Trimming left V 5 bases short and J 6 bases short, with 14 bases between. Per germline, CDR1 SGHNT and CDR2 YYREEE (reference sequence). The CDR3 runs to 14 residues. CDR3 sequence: CASSLDFNAGELFF. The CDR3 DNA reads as TGTGCCAGCAGTCTCGACTTCAACGCCGGGGAGCTGTTTTTT.

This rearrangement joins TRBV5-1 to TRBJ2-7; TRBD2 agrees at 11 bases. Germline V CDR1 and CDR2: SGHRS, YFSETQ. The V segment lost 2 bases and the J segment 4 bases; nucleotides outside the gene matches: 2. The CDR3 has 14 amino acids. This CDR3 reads CASSFTSGSYEQYF. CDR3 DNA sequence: TGCGCCAGCAGCTTTACTAGCGGGAGTTACGAGCAGTACTTC.

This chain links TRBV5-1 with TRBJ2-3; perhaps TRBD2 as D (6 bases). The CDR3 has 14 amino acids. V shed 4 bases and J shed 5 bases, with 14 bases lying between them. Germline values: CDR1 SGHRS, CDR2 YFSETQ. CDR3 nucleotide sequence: TGCGCCAGCAGCGTAAGTAGCGGAGGAGATACGCAGTATTTT. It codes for CASSVSSGGDTQYF.

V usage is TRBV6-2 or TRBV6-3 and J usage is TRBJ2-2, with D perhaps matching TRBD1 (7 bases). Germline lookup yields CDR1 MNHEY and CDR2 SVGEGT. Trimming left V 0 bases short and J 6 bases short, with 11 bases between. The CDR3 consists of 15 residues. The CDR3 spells CASSYSGRGAGELFF. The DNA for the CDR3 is TGTGCCAGCAGTTACTCCGGCAGGGGGGCCGGGGAGCTGTTTTTT.

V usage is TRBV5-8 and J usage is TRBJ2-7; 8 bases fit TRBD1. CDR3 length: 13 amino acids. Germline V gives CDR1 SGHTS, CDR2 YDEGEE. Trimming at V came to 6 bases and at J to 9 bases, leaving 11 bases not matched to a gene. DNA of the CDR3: TGTGCCAGCAAGAATCAGGGGGCTTTCGGGCAGTACTTC. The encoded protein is CASKNQGAFGQYF.

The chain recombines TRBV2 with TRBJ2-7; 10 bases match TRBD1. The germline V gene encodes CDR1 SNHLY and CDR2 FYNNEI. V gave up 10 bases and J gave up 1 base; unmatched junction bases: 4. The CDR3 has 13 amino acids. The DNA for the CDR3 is TGTGCCATCCCGGGACAGGGGTCCTACGAGCAGTACTTC. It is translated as CAIPGQGSYEQYF.

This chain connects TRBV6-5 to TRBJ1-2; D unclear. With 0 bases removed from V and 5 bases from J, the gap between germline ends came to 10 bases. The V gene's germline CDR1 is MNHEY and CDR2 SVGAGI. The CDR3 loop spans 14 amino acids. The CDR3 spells CASSYSNRRYGYTF. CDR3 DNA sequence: TGTGCCAGCAGTTACTCGAACAGAAGATATGGCTACACCTTC.

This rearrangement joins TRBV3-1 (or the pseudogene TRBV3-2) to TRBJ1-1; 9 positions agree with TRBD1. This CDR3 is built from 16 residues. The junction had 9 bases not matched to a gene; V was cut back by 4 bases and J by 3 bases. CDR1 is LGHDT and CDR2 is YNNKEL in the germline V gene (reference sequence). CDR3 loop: CASSPRSGQGYTEAFF. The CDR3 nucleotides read TGTGCCAGCAGCCCACGCTCGGGACAGGGATACACTGAAGCTTTCTTT.

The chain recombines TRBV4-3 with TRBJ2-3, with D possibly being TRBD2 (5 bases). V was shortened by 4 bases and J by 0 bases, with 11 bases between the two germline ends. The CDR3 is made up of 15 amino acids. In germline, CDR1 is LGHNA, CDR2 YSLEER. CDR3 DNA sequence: TGCGCCAGCAGCCGTAGCGATACTAGCACAGATACGCAGTATTTT. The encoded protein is CASSRSDTSTDTQYF.

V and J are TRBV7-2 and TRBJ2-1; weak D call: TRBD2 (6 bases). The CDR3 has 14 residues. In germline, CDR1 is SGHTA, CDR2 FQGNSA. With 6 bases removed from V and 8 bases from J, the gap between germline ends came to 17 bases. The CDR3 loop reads CASSPGSTSYEQFF. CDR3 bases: TGTGCCAGCAGTCCCGGCAGTACTAGCTATGAGCAGTTCTTC.

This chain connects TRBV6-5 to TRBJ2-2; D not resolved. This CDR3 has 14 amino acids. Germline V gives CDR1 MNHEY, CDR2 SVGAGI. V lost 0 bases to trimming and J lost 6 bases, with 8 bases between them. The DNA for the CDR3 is TGTGCCAGCAGTTACTCGACTTTTGCCGGGGAGCTGTTTTTT. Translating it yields CASSYSTFAGELFF.

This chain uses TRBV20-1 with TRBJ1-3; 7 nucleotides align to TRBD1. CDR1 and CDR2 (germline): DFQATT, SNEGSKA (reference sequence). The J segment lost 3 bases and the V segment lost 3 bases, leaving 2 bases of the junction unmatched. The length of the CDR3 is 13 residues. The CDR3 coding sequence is TGCAGTGCTAGTGACAGGGATGGAAACACCATATATTTT. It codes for CSASDRDGNTIYF.

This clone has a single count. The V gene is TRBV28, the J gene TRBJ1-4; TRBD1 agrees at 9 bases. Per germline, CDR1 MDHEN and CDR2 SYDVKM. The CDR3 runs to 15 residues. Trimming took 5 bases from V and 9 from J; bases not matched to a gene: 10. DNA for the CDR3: TGTGCCAGCAGTGCCCCCGGGACAGGGTTTCAAAAACTGTTTTTT. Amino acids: CASSAPGTGFQKLFF.

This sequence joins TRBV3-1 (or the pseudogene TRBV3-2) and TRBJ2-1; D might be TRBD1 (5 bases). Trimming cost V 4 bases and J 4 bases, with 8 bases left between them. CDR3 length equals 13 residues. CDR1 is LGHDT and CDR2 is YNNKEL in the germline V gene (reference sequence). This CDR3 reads CASSLDSYNEQFF. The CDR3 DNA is TGTGCCAGCAGCCTAGACAGTTACAATGAGCAGTTCTTC.

The CDR3 sequence: CASSMRGVGTGELFF. The CDR3, as DNA: TGTGCCAGTAGTATGCGGGGCGTTGGCACCGGGGAGCTGTTTTTT. The chain uses TRBV19 and TRBJ2-2, with TRBD2 as a possible D gene (6 bases). From germline, CDR1 is LNHDA and CDR2 SQIVND (reference sequence). The ends were cut back, 3 bases at V and 4 bases at J, with 12 bases in the middle. The CDR3 consists of 15 residues.

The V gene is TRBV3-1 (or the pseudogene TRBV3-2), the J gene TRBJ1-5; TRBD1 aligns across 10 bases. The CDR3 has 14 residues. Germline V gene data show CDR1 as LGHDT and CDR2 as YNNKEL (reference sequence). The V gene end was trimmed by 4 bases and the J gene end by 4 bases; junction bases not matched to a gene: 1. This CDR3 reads CASSLGQGNQPQHF. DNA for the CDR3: TGTGCCAGCAGCCTGGGACAGGGGAATCAGCCCCAGCATTTT.

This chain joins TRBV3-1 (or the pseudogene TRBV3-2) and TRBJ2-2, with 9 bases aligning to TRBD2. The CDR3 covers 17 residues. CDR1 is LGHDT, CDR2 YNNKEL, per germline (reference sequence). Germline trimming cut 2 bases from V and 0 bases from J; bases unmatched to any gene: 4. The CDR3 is CASSQSTSGTNTGELFF. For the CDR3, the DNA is TGTGCCAGCAGCCAATCGACTAGCGGAACGAACACCGGGGAGCTGTTTTTT.

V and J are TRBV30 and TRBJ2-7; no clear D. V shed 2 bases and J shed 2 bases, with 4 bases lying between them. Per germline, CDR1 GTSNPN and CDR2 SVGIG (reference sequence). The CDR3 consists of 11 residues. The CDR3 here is CAWSRTYEQYF. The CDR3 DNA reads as TGTGCCTGGAGTCGTACCTACGAGCAGTACTTC.

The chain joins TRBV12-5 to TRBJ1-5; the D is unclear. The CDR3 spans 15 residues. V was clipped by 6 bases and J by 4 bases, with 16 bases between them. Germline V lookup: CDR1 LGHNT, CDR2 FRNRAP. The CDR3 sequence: CASGFSSGSNQPQHF. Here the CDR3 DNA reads TGTGCTAGTGGCTTTAGCTCCGGGTCTAATCAGCCCCAGCATTTT.

CDR3 bases: TGTGCCAGCAGACCCCGTACAGGTACGAACACTGAAGCTTTCTTT. Its translation: CASRPRTGTNTEAFF. The gene calls are TRBV11-2 and TRBJ1-1; possibly TRBD1 for D (5 bases). V shed 6 bases and J shed 1 base, with 15 bases lying between them. The CDR3 loop spans 15 amino acids. Germline V CDR1 and CDR2: SGHAT, FQNNGV.